These 9 T cell receptor beta chains were sequenced from one sample in a study of shared clonotypes between healthy human individuals. TCRdb's copy holds only in-frame clones and misses some; the assay was immunoSEQ multiplex PCR. The sample includes roughly 570,000 clones, 98% of them seen just once. In the naive CD8 group, cells lacked CD45RO and were positively selected for CCR7, so terminally differentiated effector memory CD45RA+ cells were left out. The sequenced material came from naive CD8+ T cells sorted from blood. Receptors originate from a young man in good health.

V gene TRBV6-6 combines with J gene TRBJ1-5, with D perhaps matching TRBD1 (5 bases). The CDR3 totals 14 residues. Trimming cost V 4 bases and J 4 bases, with 11 bases left between them. The germline gives CDR1 MNHNY, CDR2 SVGAGI (reference sequence). CDR3 protein: CASSFGGENQPQHF. Written as DNA, the CDR3 is TGTGCCAGCAGTTTTGGGGGGGAAAATCAGCCCCAGCATTTT.

The rearrangement links TRBV4-2 to TRBJ2-2, with D perhaps TRBD1 (5 bases). Germline CDR1 and CDR2: LGHNA and YNFKEQ. The V end lost 1 base, the J end lost 1 base, and 10 bases lay between the germline ends. This CDR3 spans 16 amino acids. The CDR3 sequence: CASSQGTIRNTGELFF. For the CDR3, the DNA is TGTGCCAGCAGCCAAGGGACAATAAGGAACACCGGGGAGCTGTTTTTT.

The chain employs TRBV15 and TRBJ2-2; D not certain. The CDR3 has 16 amino acids. The germline gives CDR1 LNHNV, CDR2 YYDKDF (reference sequence). V lost 0 bases and J lost 1, with 9 bases in between. The CDR3 spells CATSRDPAVNTGELFF. In nucleotides, the CDR3 is TGTGCCACCAGCAGAGATCCCGCCGTGAACACCGGGGAGCTGTTTTTT.

The chain is built from TRBV6-5 and TRBJ2-7; perhaps D is TRBD1 or TRBD2 (5 bases each). CDR1 MNHEY and CDR2 SVGAGI come from the germline V gene. This CDR3 region has 15 residues. Trimming removed 0 bases from V and 7 bases from J, with 16 bases in between. The CDR3 region has the DNA TGTGCCAGCAGTTACTCTTTTGGGACGCAGAGGGAGCAGTACTTC. Translating gives CASSYSFGTQREQYF.

This chain links TRBV19 with TRBJ2-1; TRBD2 matches 10 bases. V lost 5 bases and J lost 7; bases outside the gene matches: 11. CDR1 and CDR2 from the germline V gene are LNHDA and SQIVND (reference sequence). This CDR3 is built from 16 residues. The CDR3 nucleotides read TGTGCCAGTAGTTTTTCCGGGACTAGCGAATTTAATGAGCAGTTCTTC. It specifies CASSFSGTSEFNEQFF.

The chain has TRBV5-1 and TRBJ1-1; maybe TRBD1 (6 bases). Germline CDR1 SGHRS, CDR2 YFSETQ. V was shortened by 4 bases and J by 1 base, with 14 bases between the two germline ends. The CDR3 length is 15 residues. The CDR3: CASSDAGGRNTEAFF. DNA for the CDR3: TGCGCCAGCAGCGACGCGGGGGGGCGGAACACTGAAGCTTTCTTT.

The CDR3 sequence: CASSQDRETQYF. CDR3 bases: TGTGCCAGCTCCCAAGACAGAGAGACCCAGTACTTC. The chain recombines TRBV18 with TRBJ2-5; perhaps TRBD1 as D (5 bases). This CDR3 comprises 12 residues. The V gene lost 6 bases and the J gene lost 4 bases, with 9 bases spanning the gap. The germline V gene encodes CDR1 KGHSH and CDR2 LQKENI.

The chain employs TRBV29-1 and TRBJ1-1; D gene unclear. Looked up from germline, CDR1 is SQVTM and CDR2 is ANQGSEA. The V end lost 1 base, the J end lost 5 bases, and 17 bases lay between the germline ends. This CDR3 spans 15 amino acids. DNA for the CDR3: TGCAGCGTTGAAGGCGAGGAGGGAAGAGGTACTGAAGCTTTCTTT. Protein sequence: CSVEGEEGRGTEAFF.

The chain carries TRBV7-9 and TRBJ2-7; no reliable D call. From germline, CDR1 is SEHNR and CDR2 FQNEAQ (reference sequence). Trimming shortened V by 4 bases and J by 1 base, and 5 bases separated the two germline ends. The CDR3 consists of 12 residues. This CDR3 reads CASSSRSYEQYF. The CDR3 region has the DNA TGTGCCAGCAGCTCTCGATCCTACGAGCAGTACTTC.